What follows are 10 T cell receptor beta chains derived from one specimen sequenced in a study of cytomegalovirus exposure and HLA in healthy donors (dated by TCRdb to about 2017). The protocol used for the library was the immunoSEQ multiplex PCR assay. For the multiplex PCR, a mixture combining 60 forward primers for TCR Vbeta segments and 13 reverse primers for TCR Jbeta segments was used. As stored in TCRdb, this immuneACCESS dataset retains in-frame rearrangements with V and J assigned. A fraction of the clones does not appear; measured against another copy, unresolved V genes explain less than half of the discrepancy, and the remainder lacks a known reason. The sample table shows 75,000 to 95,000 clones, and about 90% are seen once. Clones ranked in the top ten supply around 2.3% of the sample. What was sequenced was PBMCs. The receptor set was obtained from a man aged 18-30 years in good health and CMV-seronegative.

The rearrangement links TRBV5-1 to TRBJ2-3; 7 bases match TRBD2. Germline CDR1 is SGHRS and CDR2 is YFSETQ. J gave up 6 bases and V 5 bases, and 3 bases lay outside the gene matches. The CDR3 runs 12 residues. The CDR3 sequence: CASRGLDDTQYF. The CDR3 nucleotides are TGCGCCAGCAGAGGACTAGATGATACGCAGTATTTT.

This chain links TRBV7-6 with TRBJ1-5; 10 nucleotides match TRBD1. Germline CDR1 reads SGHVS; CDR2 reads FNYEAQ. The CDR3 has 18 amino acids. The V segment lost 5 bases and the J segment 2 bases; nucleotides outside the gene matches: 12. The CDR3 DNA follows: TGTGCCAGCAGCCTTGAACCGTTGGGACAGGGGCGCAATCAGCCCCAGCATTTT. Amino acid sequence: CASSLEPLGQGRNQPQHF.

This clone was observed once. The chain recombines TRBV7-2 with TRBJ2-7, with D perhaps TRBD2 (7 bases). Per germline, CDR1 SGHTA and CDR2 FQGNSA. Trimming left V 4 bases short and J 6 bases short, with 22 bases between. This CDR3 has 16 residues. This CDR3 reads CASSSFAGGGSGEQYF. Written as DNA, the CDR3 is TGTGCCAGCAGCTCGTTCGCCGGGGGCGGGAGTGGCGAGCAGTACTTC.

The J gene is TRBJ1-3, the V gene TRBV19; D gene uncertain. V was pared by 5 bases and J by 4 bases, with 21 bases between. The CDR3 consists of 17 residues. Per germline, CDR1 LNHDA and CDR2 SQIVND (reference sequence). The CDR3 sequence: CASSADHRGTSGNTIYF. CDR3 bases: TGTGCCAGTAGTGCCGATCACCGGGGAACTTCGGGAAACACCATATATTTT.

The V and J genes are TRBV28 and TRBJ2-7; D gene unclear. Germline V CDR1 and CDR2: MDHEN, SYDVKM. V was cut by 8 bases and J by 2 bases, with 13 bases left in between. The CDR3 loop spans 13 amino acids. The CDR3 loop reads CASLRQVPYEQYF. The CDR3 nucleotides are TGTGCCAGCCTTAGGCAGGTTCCCTACGAGCAGTACTTC. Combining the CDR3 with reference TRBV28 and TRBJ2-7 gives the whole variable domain DVKVTQSSRYLVKRTGEKVFLECVQDMDHENMFWYRQDPGLGLRLIYFSYDVKMKEKGDIPEGYSVSREKKERFSLILESASTNQTSMYLCASLRQVPYEQYFGPGTRLTVT.

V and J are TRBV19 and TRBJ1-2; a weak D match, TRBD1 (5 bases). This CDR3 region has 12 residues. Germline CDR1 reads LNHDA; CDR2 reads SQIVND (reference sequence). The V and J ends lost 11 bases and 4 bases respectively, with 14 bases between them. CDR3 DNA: TGTGCCTGTGGGGCAGCCATCTATGGCTACACCTTC. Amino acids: CACGAAIYGYTF.

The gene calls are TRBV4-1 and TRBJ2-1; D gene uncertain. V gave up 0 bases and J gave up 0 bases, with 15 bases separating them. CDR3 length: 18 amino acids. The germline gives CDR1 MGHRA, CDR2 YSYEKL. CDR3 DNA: TGCGCCAGCAGCCAAGAGATCGAGCGCGCCAGCTCCTACAATGAGCAGTTCTTC. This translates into CASSQEIERASSYNEQFF.

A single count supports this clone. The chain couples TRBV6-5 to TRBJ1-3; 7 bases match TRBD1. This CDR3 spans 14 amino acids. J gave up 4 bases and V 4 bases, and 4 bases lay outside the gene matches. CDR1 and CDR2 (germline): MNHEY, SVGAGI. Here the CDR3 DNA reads TGTGCCAGCAGTTCGACAGGGAAGGGAAACACCATATATTTT. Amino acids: CASSSTGKGNTIYF.

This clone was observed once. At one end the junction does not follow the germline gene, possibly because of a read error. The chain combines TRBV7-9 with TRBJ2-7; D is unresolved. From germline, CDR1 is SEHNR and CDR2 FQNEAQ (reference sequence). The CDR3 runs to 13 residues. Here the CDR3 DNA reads TGTTCCAGCAGCTTAATCGGCGGTGGCGAGCAGTACTTC. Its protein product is CSSSLIGGGEQYF.

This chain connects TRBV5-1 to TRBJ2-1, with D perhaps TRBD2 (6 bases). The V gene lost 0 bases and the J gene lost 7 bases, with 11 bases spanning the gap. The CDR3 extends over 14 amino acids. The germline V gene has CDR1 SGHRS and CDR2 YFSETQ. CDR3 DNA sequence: TGCGCCAGCAGCTTGGCCGTCGGAGGGAATGAGCAGTTCTTC. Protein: CASSLAVGGNEQFF.